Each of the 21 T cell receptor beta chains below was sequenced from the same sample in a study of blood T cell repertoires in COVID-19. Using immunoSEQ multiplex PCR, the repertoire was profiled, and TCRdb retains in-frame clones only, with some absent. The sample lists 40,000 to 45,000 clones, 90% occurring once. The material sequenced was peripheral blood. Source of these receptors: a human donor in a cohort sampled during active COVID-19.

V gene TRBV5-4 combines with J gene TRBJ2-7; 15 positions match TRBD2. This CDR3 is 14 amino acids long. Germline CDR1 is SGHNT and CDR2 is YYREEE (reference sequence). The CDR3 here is CAYQGLAGGYEQYF. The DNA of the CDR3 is TGTGCATACCAGGGACTAGCGGGGGGTTACGAGCAGTACTTC.

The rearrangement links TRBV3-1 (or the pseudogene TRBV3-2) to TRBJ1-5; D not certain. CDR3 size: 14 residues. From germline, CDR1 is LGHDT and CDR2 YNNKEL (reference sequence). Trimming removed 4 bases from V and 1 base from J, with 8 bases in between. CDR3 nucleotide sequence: TGTGCCAGCAGCCCGAGTCACAGCAATCAGCCCCAGCATTTT. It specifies CASSPSHSNQPQHF.

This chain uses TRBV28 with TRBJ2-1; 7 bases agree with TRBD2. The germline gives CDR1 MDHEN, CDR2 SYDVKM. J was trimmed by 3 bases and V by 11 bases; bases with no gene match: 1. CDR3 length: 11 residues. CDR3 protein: CAGGSYNEQFF. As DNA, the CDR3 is TGTGCCGGCGGGAGCTACAATGAGCAGTTCTTC. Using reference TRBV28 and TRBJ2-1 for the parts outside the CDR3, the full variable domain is DVKVTQSSRYLVKRTGEKVFLECVQDMDHENMFWYRQDPGLGLRLIYFSYDVKMKEKGDIPEGYSVSREKKERFSLILESASTNQTSMYLCAGGSYNEQFFGPGTRLTVL.

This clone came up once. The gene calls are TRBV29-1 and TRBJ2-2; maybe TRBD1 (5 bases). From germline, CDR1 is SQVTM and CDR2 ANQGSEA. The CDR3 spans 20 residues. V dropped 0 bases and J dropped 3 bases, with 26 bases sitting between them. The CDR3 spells CSVEDLRGSPKSRDTGELFF. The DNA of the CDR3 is TGCAGCGTTGAAGATCTTCGAGGCAGTCCGAAGTCCAGGGACACCGGGGAGCTGTTTTTT.

CDR3 in DNA: TGTGCCAGCAGACCGGGACTGCTGGACTATGGCTACACCTTC. Translated, it gives CASRPGLLDYGYTF. The chain employs TRBV28 and TRBJ1-2, with D possibly matching TRBD1 (5 bases). The CDR3 consists of 14 residues. Trimming shortened V by 6 bases and J by 3 bases, and 14 bases separated the two germline ends. Per germline, CDR1 MDHEN and CDR2 SYDVKM.

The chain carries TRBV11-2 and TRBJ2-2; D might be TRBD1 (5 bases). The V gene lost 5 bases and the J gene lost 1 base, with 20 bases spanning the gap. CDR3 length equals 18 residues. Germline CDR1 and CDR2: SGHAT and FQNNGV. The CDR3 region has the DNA TGTGCCAGCAGCACCTCTGGGGCAGGGTCCGTGAACACCGGGGAGCTGTTTTTT. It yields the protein CASSTSGAGSVNTGELFF.

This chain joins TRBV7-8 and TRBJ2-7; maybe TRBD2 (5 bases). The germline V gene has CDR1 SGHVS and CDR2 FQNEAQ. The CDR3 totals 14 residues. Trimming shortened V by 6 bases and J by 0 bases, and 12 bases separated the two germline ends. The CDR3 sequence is CASRALEGSYEQYF. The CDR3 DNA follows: TGTGCCAGCAGAGCACTCGAGGGCTCCTACGAGCAGTACTTC. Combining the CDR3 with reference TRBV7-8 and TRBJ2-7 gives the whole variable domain GAGVSQSPRYKVAKRGQDVALRCDPISGHVSLFWYQQALGQGPEFLTYFQNEAQLDKSGLPSDRFFAERPEGSVSTLKIQRTQQEDSAVYLCASRALEGSYEQYFGPGTRLTVT.

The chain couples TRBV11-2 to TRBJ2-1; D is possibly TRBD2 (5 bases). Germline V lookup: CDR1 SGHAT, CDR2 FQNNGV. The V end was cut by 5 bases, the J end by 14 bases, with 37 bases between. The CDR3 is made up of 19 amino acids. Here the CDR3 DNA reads TGTGCCAGCAGCCCAACAACGGCCCGGATCGGCAGGCGTTTGGGAGAGGAGTTCTTC. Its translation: CASSPTTARIGRRLGEEFF.

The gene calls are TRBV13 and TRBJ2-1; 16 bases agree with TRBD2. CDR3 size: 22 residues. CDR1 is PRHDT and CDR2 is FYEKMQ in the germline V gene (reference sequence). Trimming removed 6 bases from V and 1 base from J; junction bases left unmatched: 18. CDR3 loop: CASRFLTLAGLAGGQSYNEQFF. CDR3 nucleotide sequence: TGTGCCAGCAGATTCCTGACCTTGGCGGGACTAGCGGGGGGGCAGTCCTACAATGAGCAGTTCTTC.

The CDR3 spells CASSGSGGGLDTQYF. CDR3 nucleotide sequence: TGTGCCAGCAGCGGTAGCGGGGGGGGCCTTGATACGCAGTATTTT. The chain links TRBV9 to TRBJ2-3; 11 bases agree with TRBD2. Unmatched junction bases numbered 6, after V lost 3 bases and J lost 6 bases. This CDR3 contains 15 residues. Germline V gives CDR1 SGDLS, CDR2 YYNGEE.

CDR3 protein: CASTYRAQGLEQYF. CDR3 nucleotides: TGTGCCAGCACCTATAGGGCACAGGGCCTGGAGCAGTACTTC. The genes are TRBV11-2 and TRBJ2-7, with D perhaps matching TRBD1 (6 bases). CDR1 SGHAT and CDR2 FQNNGV come from the germline V gene. This CDR3 comprises 14 residues. Trimming removed 7 bases from V and 7 bases from J, with 20 bases in between. The whole variable domain, filled in from reference TRBV11-2 and TRBJ2-7, reads EAGVAQSPRYKIIEKRQSVAFWCNPISGHATLYWYQQILGQGPKLLIQFQNNGVVDDSQLPKDRFSAERLKGVDSTLKIQPAKLEDSAVYLCASTYRAQGLEQYFGPGTRLTVT.

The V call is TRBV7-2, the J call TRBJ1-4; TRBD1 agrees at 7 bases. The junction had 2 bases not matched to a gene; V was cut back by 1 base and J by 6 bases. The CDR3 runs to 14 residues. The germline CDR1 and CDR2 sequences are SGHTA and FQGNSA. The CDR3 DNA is TGTGCCAGCAGCTTAGACAGGGGCTATGAAAAACTGTTTTTT. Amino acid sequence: CASSLDRGYEKLFF.

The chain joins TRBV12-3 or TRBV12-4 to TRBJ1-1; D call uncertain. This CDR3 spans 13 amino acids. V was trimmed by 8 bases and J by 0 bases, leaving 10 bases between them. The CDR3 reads CASQQSVNTEAFF. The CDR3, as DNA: TGTGCCAGCCAACAGTCGGTGAACACTGAAGCTTTCTTT.

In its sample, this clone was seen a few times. CDR3 in amino acids: CASSAGTGDYGYTF. CDR3 DNA sequence: TGTGCCAGCAGCGCGGGGACAGGAGACTATGGCTACACCTTC. This chain links TRBV9 with TRBJ1-2; 8 positions match TRBD1. The CDR3 extends over 14 amino acids. J gave up 3 bases and V 3 bases, and 4 bases lay outside the gene matches. The germline CDR1 and CDR2 sequences are SGDLS and YYNGEE.

The CDR3 nucleotides are TGTGCCAGCAGCGGGGAAGGTATGGGAAATGAGCAGTTCTTC. Protein sequence: CASSGEGMGNEQFF. The V call is TRBV2, the J call TRBJ2-1; a possible D gene is TRBD2 (5 bases). Germline lookup yields CDR1 SNHLY and CDR2 FYNNEI. Trimming cost V 6 bases and J 7 bases, with 16 bases left between them. The CDR3 has 14 residues.

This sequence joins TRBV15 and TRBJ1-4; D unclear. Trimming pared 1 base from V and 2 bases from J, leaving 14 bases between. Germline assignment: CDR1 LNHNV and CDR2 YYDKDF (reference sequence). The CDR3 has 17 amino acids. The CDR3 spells CATSRGGSGGTNEKLFF. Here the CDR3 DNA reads TGTGCCACCAGCAGAGGTGGGTCTGGAGGGACTAATGAAAAACTGTTTTTT.

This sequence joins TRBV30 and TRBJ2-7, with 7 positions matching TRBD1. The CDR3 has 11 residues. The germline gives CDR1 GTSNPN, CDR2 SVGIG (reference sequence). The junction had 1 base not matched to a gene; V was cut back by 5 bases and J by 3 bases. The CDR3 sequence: CAWGDSYEQYF. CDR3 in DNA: TGTGCCTGGGGGGACAGCTACGAGCAGTACTTC.

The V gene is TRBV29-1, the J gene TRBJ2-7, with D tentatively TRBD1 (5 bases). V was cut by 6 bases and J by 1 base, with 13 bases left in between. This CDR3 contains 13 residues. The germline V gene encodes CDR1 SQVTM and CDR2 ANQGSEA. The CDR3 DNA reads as TGCAGCGTGGTGAAGACAGATTCCTACGAGCAGTACTTC. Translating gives CSVVKTDSYEQYF.

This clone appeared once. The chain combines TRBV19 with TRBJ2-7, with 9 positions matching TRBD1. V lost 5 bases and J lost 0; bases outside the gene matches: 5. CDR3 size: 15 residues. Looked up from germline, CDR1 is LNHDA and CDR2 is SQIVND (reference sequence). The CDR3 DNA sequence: TGTGCCAGTAGTCCTGGGACAGGGAGCTCCTACGAGCAGTACTTC. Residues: CASSPGTGSSYEQYF.

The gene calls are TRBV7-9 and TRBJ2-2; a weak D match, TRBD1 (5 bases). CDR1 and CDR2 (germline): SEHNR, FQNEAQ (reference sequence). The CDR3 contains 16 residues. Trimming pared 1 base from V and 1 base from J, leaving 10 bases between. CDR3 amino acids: CASSLVRQMNTGELFF. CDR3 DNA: TGTGCCAGCAGCTTAGTAAGACAGATGAACACCGGGGAGCTGTTTTTT.

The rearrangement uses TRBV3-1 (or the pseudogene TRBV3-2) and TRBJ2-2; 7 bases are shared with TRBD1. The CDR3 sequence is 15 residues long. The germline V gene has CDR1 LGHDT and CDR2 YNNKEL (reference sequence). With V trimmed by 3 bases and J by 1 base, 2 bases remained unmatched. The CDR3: CASSHRQGNTGELFF. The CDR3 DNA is TGTGCCAGCAGCCATCGACAGGGGAACACCGGGGAGCTGTTTTTT.